Listed here is a single TCR beta chain. The data are from a study of blood T cell repertoires in COVID-19. Whole-study context: Italy, Spain and the United States were the sources of the convalescent and acute COVID-19 samples. PBMCs, B-cell-depleted T cells, or T cells provided the cDNA or gDNA that made up the material.

Authors' methods: Quantification of nucleated cells was approximated via reference gene primer amplification. Method: immunoSEQ multiplex PCR; TCRdb's copy keeps in-frame clones and lacks some. That table supplies the V and J calls and clone size; D and trimming were determined from the DNA. The sample has fewer than 200,000 clones, 60% to 80% seen once. CDR1 and CDR2 (germline): ENHRY, SYGVKD. This CDR3 region has 13 residues. Trimming removed 6 bases at V and 0 bases at J, with 9 bases between. Source material: peripheral blood. The chain employs TRBV10-3 and TRBJ2-7; D is perhaps TRBD1 (5 bases). This TCR was sampled from a woman in her 70s with acute or convalescent COVID-19. The DNA for the CDR3 is TGTGCCATCAGCTCGACAGACTCCTACGAGCAGTACTTC. It encodes CAISSTDSYEQYF.